This TCR beta chain originates from a study of cytomegalovirus exposure and HLA in healthy donors. Clones were read by immunoSEQ multiplex PCR, and TCRdb kept only the in-frame ones, dropping some. Here the sample spans 200,000 to 300,000 clones, less than 90% being singletons. The trim removed 2 bases at V and 4 bases at J, leaving 7 bases unmatched. This CDR3 is 16 amino acids long. Germline CDR1 is SGHRS and CDR2 is YFSETQ. The sequenced sample was PBMCs. This receptor was taken from a man in his late teens or twenties in good health and CMV-seropositive. This chain links TRBV5-1 with TRBJ2-1; 9 nucleotides align to TRBD2. In DNA, the CDR3 is TGCGCCAGCAGCTTATTAGCGGGAGCTGGTTACAATGAGCAGTTCTTC. Amino acids: CASSLLAGAGYNEQFF. Full variable domain (outside the CDR3, taken from reference TRBV5-1 and TRBJ2-1): KAGVTQTPRYLIKTRGQQVTLSCSPISGHRSVSWYQQTPGQGLQFLFEYFSETQRNKGNFPGRFSGRQFSNSRSEMNVSTLELGDSALYLCASSLLAGAGYNEQFFGPGTRLTVL.